This T cell receptor beta chain was found in a study of persistence of HIV-infected CD4 T cells. Of note for this clone: Its specificity is not known.

Deletions cut 3 bases from V and 0 bases from J, with 9 bases between. This CDR3 contains 14 residues. Per germline, CDR1 SGHDT and CDR2 YYEEEE. Cells were stimulated nonspecifically with anti-CD3/anti-CD28 magnetic beads. Sorting of responding CD4+ T cells relied on upregulated CD40 ligand together with CD69. Suppressive ART was started during chronic HIV-1 infection in these adults. The libraries were made with immunoSEQ version 4 in survey mode. This table comes from immunoSEQ multiplex PCR, and its TCRdb copy is limited to in-frame clones, with some not included. This sample has 35,000 to 40,000 clones, with around 90% found just once.

This chain connects TRBV5-6 to TRBJ2-5; no reliable D call. Sequencing was performed on CD4+ T cells sorted from PBMCs after approximately 19-hour stimulation, taken from a patient who received antiretroviral therapy. The source of this sequence is an adult man with HIV who was CMV-seropositive. CDR3 nucleotides: TGTGCCAGCAGCTCACGGGCGAACCAAGAGACCCAGTACTTC. Translating gives CASSSRANQETQYF. Combining the CDR3 with reference TRBV5-6 and TRBJ2-5 gives the whole variable domain DAGVTQSPTHLIKTRGQQVTLRCSPKSGHDTVSWYQQALGQGPQFIFQYYEEEERQRGNFPDRFSGHQFPNYSSELNVNALLLGDSALYLCASSSRANQETQYFGPGTRLLVL.